The entry below describes one TCR beta chain. Its antigen is unknown. This sample is part of a study of T-cell reconstitution after alpha-beta-depleted transplantation in children. Study-wide results and caveats: At one year after transplant, newly produced T cells mostly accounted for T-cell counts and diversity. As was reported, about two months after transplant, alpha-beta T cells came from several hundred expanded graft clones.

In germline, CDR1 is LNHDA, CDR2 SQIVND (reference sequence). This CDR3 is built from 14 residues. Trimming removed 4 bases at V and 1 base at J, with 10 bases between. A library of TCRbeta sequences, prepared with unique molecular identifiers, was generated. In TCRdb, the PCR reads were re-called with MiXCR into one record per CDR3 protein. The sample gives more than 400,000 distinct CDR3 sequences, roughly 10% of which show up once; around 15% is in the top ten. The starting material was PBMCs, mostly from graft donor cells, obtained 180 days after TCRalphabeta/CD19-depleted stem cell transplant. J is TRBJ1-1 and V is TRBV19, with D possibly TRBD1 on 6 matching bases. This clonotype was obtained from a female patient aged 2-9 years who had a stem cell transplant for aplastic anemia, so the T cells may come from the graft donor. The CDR3 nucleotides are TGTGCCAGTAGTACGGGACACCCGAACACTGAAGCTTTCTTT. It yields the protein CASSTGHPNTEAFF.